These 10 T cell receptor beta chains share one sample of origin, sequenced in a study of T-cell memory formation after mild COVID-19. TCRdb used MiXCR to reprocess the 5' RACE reads, holding one entry per CDR3 protein. Of fewer than 250,000 distinct CDR3 sequences listed, around 16% are singletons. Material for sequencing was PBMCs or a T cell subset sorted from them (not recorded which). Source of these receptors: an adult woman who had mild COVID-19 (a few samples of this study predate the infection). Cell type and time point are not known.

This clonotype was seen a handful of times. The chain carries TRBV12-3 or TRBV12-4 and TRBJ1-5, with 7 nucleotides matching TRBD1. The junction had 4 bases not matched to a gene; V was cut back by 7 bases and J by 4 bases. This CDR3 is built from 13 residues. The CDR3, as DNA: TGTGCCAGCACCCAGGGGGGGAATCAGCCCCAGCATTTT. This gives the protein CASTQGGNQPQHF.

This sequence joins TRBV15 and TRBJ2-5; D possibly corresponds to TRBD2 (6 bases). Trimming stripped 0 bases from V and 5 bases from J, with 10 bases between. The CDR3 is made up of 14 amino acids. Germline V gene lookup returns CDR1 LNHNV and CDR2 YYDKDF (reference sequence). DNA of the CDR3: TGTGCCACCAGCAGAGACGGAGGGGTTGAGACCCAGTACTTC. Encoded protein: CATSRDGGVETQYF.

This chain uses TRBV6-5 with TRBJ1-5; D uncertain. This CDR3 contains 15 residues. V was pared by 9 bases and J by 0 bases, with 15 bases between. Germline V gene lookup returns CDR1 MNHEY and CDR2 SVGAGI. The CDR3 sequence is CASTSRMNSNQPQHF. The CDR3 region has the DNA TGTGCCAGTACCTCAAGGATGAATAGCAATCAGCCCCAGCATTTT.

Only a few counts were recorded for this clonotype. Germline is not matched at one junction end, which may reflect a read error. The chain uses TRBV12-3 or TRBV12-4 and TRBJ2-7, with 11 nucleotides matching TRBD2. The CDR3 totals 15 residues. The CDR3 bases are TGTGCCAGCACTTTAGCGGGGGGGCCAGTTAGGGAGCAGTACTTC. This translates into CASTLAGGPVREQYF.

This chain connects TRBV7-2 to TRBJ2-2; no firm D call. The CDR3 runs 15 residues. Looked up from germline, CDR1 is SGHTA and CDR2 is FQGNSA. V lost 0 bases to trimming and J lost 5 bases, with 10 bases between them. As DNA, the CDR3 is TGTGCCAGCAGCTTAGCTGGGCCTCGGACCGGGGAGCTGTTTTTT. It is translated as CASSLAGPRTGELFF.

This clonotype appeared many times. This rearrangement joins TRBV4-2 to TRBJ2-3; 10 positions match TRBD2. CDR3 length: 16 residues. After removal of 0 bases from V and 0 bases from J, the junction contained 0 bases not matched to a gene. Germline V gene data show CDR1 as LGHNA and CDR2 as YNFKEQ. The CDR3 is CASSQELAGSTDTQYF. CDR3 bases: TGTGCCAGCAGCCAAGAACTAGCGGGGAGCACAGATACGCAGTATTTT.

This clonotype was seen only once. This rearrangement joins TRBV12-3 or TRBV12-4 to TRBJ2-2, with D tentatively TRBD1 or TRBD2 (7 bases each). CDR3 length: 18 amino acids. The ends were cut back, 3 bases at V and 4 bases at J, with 21 bases in the middle. This chain's CDR3 is CASSFGRGGNLGTGELFF. CDR3 in DNA: TGTGCCAGCAGTTTTGGCAGGGGGGGAAATCTGGGCACCGGGGAGCTGTTTTTT.

The chain employs TRBV12-3 or TRBV12-4 and TRBJ2-7; 15 nucleotides align to TRBD2. Trimming at V came to 4 bases and at J to 2 bases, leaving 3 bases not matched to a gene. The CDR3 has 16 residues. This CDR3 reads CASSWGLAGGTYEQYF. CDR3 DNA: TGTGCCAGCAGTTGGGGACTAGCGGGAGGAACCTACGAGCAGTACTTC.

Only a few counts were recorded for this clonotype. The chain combines TRBV12-5 with TRBJ2-1, with D perhaps TRBD1 (6 bases). The germline V gene encodes CDR1 LGHNT and CDR2 FRNRAP. Trimming cost V 6 bases and J 3 bases, with 9 bases left between them. This CDR3 has 13 amino acids. In DNA form, the CDR3 reads TGTGCTAGTGGGCTAGGGGGCTACAATGAGCAGTTCTTC. Its translation: CASGLGGYNEQFF.

The J gene is TRBJ2-5, the V gene TRBV20-1; TRBD2 agrees at 13 bases. Germline-derived CDR1 and CDR2 are DFQATT and SNEGSKA (reference sequence). The CDR3 contains 13 residues. Trimming cost V 6 bases and J 4 bases; bases outside gene matches: 2. The CDR3 bases are TGCAGTGCCCGGACTAGCGGGAGAGAGACCCAGTACTTC. It is translated as CSARTSGRETQYF.